One and the same sample provided the 15 T cell receptor beta chains below, sequenced in a study of cytomegalovirus exposure and HLA in healthy donors. The PCR ran on 60 Vbeta and 13 Jbeta primers. Generated by immunoSEQ multiplex PCR, the TCRdb table keeps only in-frame clones and is missing some. The sample comprises about 160,000 clones, roughly 85% of which are singletons, and less than 2.5% rests with the top ten. The sequenced material came from PBMCs. These receptors originate from a man younger than 35 in good health and CMV-seropositive.

The V call is TRBV7-8, the J call TRBJ2-1, with 7 bases matching TRBD2. J was trimmed by 0 bases and V by 4 bases; bases with no gene match: 9. Germline-derived CDR1 and CDR2 are SGHVS and FQNEAQ. The CDR3 runs to 17 residues. CDR3 region: CASSSNLLAFSYNEQFF. CDR3 sequence (DNA): TGTGCCAGCAGCTCCAACTTACTAGCGTTCTCCTACAATGAGCAGTTCTTC.

This chain links TRBV5-6 with TRBJ2-5; a possible D gene is TRBD1 (6 bases). CDR1 is SGHDT, CDR2 YYEEEE, per germline. The CDR3 has 14 residues. V lost 3 bases, J lost 3 bases, and 12 bases lay in between. Here the CDR3 DNA reads TGTGCCAGCAGCTCCATGGGGGCGGAAGAGACCCAGTACTTC. Protein sequence: CASSSMGAEETQYF.

The genes are TRBV6-5 and TRBJ1-1; weak D call: TRBD1 (6 bases). Germline V gene lookup returns CDR1 MNHEY and CDR2 SVGAGI. The CDR3 has 15 residues. V was cut by 0 bases and J by 5 bases, with 13 bases left in between. CDR3 coding DNA: TGTGCCAGCAGTTACTCGAACCAGGGGAGAACTGAAGCTTTCTTT. Residues: CASSYSNQGRTEAFF.

The J gene is TRBJ2-3, the V gene TRBV9; 9 bases align to TRBD2. Germline trimming cut 5 bases from V and 1 base from J; bases unmatched to any gene: 2. There are 14 residues in the CDR3. CDR1 is SGDLS and CDR2 is YYNGEE in the germline V gene. The CDR3 reads CASRPSGGTDTQYF. In DNA, the CDR3 is TGTGCCAGCAGGCCTAGCGGGGGCACAGATACGCAGTATTTT.

The chain is built from TRBV23-1 and TRBJ1-2; 7 bases match TRBD1. TRBV23-1 is an ORF, and what it does is uncertain. This CDR3 has 18 amino acids. J was trimmed by 1 base and V by 2 bases; bases with no gene match: 13. DNA of the CDR3: TGCGCCAGCAGTCAAGCCGGGACAGCGACACCTCTTAACTATGGCTACACCTTC. Protein product: CASSQAGTATPLNYGYTF.

The CDR3 sequence is CASSLVAGYSTDTQYF. The CDR3 DNA reads TGTGCCAGCAGCTTAGTTGCGGGGTATAGCACAGATACGCAGTATTTT. This sequence joins TRBV7-2 and TRBJ2-3; perhaps TRBD2 as D (6 bases). The CDR3 spans 16 residues. Per germline, CDR1 SGHTA and CDR2 FQGNSA. The germline V and J ends were trimmed by 1 base and 0 bases, with 11 bases remaining between them.

This clone has more than one count but fewer than ten. V gene TRBV6-1 combines with J gene TRBJ1-5; no clear D. V lost 0 bases, J lost 4 bases, and 13 bases lay in between. Germline V gene data show CDR1 as MNHNS and CDR2 as SASEGT. The CDR3 is 16 amino acids. The CDR3 is CASSEAGGSPNQPQHF. CDR3 in DNA: TGTGCCAGCAGTGAAGCAGGAGGTTCTCCAAATCAGCCCCAGCATTTT.

V gene TRBV6-4 combines with J gene TRBJ1-5; 10 nucleotides align to TRBD1. CDR1 MRHNA and CDR2 SNTAGT come from the germline V gene. V was pared by 6 bases and J by 7 bases, with 6 bases of the junction left unmatched. The length of the CDR3 is 14 residues. DNA for the CDR3: TGTGCCAGCAGCACTGGACAGGGGGAACAGCCCCAGCATTTT. Its protein is CASSTGQGEQPQHF.

This chain connects TRBV7-2 to TRBJ1-1; 10 bases agree with TRBD1. V gave up 1 base and J gave up 3 bases; unmatched junction bases: 2. Germline assignment: CDR1 SGHTA and CDR2 FQGNSA. The CDR3 covers 15 residues. CDR3 sequence reads: CASSLVGTGDTEAFF. DNA for the CDR3: TGTGCCAGCAGCTTAGTGGGGACAGGGGACACTGAAGCTTTCTTT.

This chain uses TRBV7-9 with TRBJ2-5; perhaps TRBD1 as D (5 bases). Between the trimmed V and J ends, which lost 4 bases and 1 base, there was a span of 13 bases. The CDR3 is made up of 15 amino acids. From germline, CDR1 is SEHNR and CDR2 FQNEAQ (reference sequence). As DNA, the CDR3 is TGTGCCAGCAGCTCCGGCACAGGAGTCCAAGAGACCCAGTACTTC. This encodes CASSSGTGVQETQYF.

This chain connects TRBV29-1 to TRBJ2-1; D gene uncertain. Trimming left V 7 bases short and J 0 bases short, with 10 bases between. CDR1 and CDR2 from the germline V gene are SQVTM and ANQGSEA. CDR3 length equals 13 residues. CDR3 in DNA: TGCAGCGCGTCGGAGAGCTCCTACAATGAGCAGTTCTTC. Translation: CSASESSYNEQFF.

The J gene is TRBJ2-5, the V gene TRBV10-3; D is possibly TRBD1 (5 bases). This CDR3 is 13 amino acids long. Trimming removed 4 bases at V and 3 bases at J, with 9 bases between. Germline values: CDR1 ENHRY, CDR2 SYGVKD. CDR3 coding DNA: TGTGCCATCAGTGCAGGGTTTGAAGAGACCCAGTACTTC. It is translated as CAISAGFEETQYF.

The gene calls are TRBV7-8 and TRBJ2-2; D remains unclear. Germline loops: CDR1 SGHVS, CDR2 FQNEAQ. The CDR3 extends over 17 amino acids. V lost 3 bases and J 0 bases, leaving 14 bases between the germline ends. The CDR3, as DNA: TGTGCCAGCAGCTTCCCCGTATCTACCGCGAACACCGGGGAGCTGTTTTTT. Protein product: CASSFPVSTANTGELFF.

V usage is TRBV5-6 and J usage is TRBJ2-5, with a weak D call TRBD2 (6 bases). The CDR3 contains 16 residues. Germline CDR1 is SGHDT and CDR2 is YYEEEE. V lost 2 bases and J 0 bases, leaving 14 bases between the germline ends. The CDR3 is CASSFFSGGDQETQYF. The CDR3, as DNA: TGTGCCAGCAGCTTTTTTTCTGGCGGGGACCAAGAGACCCAGTACTTC.

The chain links TRBV6-5 to TRBJ1-4; possible D gene TRBD1, 6 bases. CDR3 size: 14 residues. Germline V gene data show CDR1 as MNHEY and CDR2 as SVGAGI. V dropped 5 bases and J dropped 5 bases, with 12 bases sitting between them. For the CDR3, the DNA is TGTGCCAGCAGTCGCGGGGGCGGGAATGAAAAACTGTTTTTT. Amino acids: CASSRGGGNEKLFF.